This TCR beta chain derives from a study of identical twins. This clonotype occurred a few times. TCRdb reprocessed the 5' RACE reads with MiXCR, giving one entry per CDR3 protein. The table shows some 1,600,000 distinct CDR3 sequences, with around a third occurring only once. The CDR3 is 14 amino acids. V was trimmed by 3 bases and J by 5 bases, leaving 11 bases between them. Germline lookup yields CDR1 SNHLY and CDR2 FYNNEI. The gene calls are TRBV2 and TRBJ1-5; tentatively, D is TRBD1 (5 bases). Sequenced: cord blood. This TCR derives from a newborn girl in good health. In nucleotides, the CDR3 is TGTGCCAGCAGTGATGACAGCCTGTATCAGCCCCAGCATTTT. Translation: CASSDDSLYQPQHF.